This TCR beta chain derives from a study of identical twins. From the 5' RACE reads, TCRdb called clonotypes with MiXCR, one entry per CDR3 protein. Among 500,000 to 700,000 distinct CDR3 sequences, about 7% were seen once, and the ten largest hold roughly 1.6%. This clonotype was observed at least ten times. This CDR3 comprises 13 residues. CDR1 and CDR2 from the germline V gene are LNHNV and YYDKDF (reference sequence). V was trimmed by 1 base and J by 5 bases, leaving 6 bases between them. These data were likewise used in another study, on yellow fever vaccine responses in identical twins.

The rearrangement uses TRBV15 and TRBJ1-5, with D hard to call. The sequence derives from a woman under 30 in good health. The material sequenced was PBMCs. The CDR3 is CATSRGRDQPQHF. The DNA of the CDR3 is TGTGCCACCAGCAGAGGTCGGGATCAGCCCCAGCATTTT.